Shown below are 21 T cell receptor beta chains from a single sample sequenced in a study of blood T cells in healthy people across ages. Sample-barcoded 5' priming and a J-beta primer mix drove a second PCR of about 7 to 11 cycles. TCRdb re-analysed the 5' RACE reads in MiXCR, keeping a single row per CDR3 protein. In the table there are around 1.7 million distinct CDR3 sequences, 28% of which are singletons. The sequenced sample consisted of blood. The receptor set was obtained from a woman in her 30s in good health.

This clonotype was seen many times. This chain uses TRBV9 with TRBJ2-7, with a possible D match to TRBD1 (6 bases). This CDR3 has 16 amino acids. Germline values: CDR1 SGDLS, CDR2 YYNGEE. Trimming stripped 3 bases from V and 2 bases from J, with 18 bases between. In DNA, the CDR3 is TGTGCCAGCAGCGCCCCAGAGACAGGCATGCCCTACGAGCAGTACTTC. This codes for CASSAPETGMPYEQYF.

This clonotype has a handful of counts. The chain has TRBV6-2 or TRBV6-3 and TRBJ2-1; D unclear. The V end was cut by 5 bases, the J end by 1 base, with 12 bases between. There are 15 residues in the CDR3. Germline V gives CDR1 MNHEY, CDR2 SVGEGT. CDR3: CASSRTGKSYNEQFF. CDR3 DNA sequence: TGTGCCAGCAGTCGGACGGGTAAATCCTACAATGAGCAGTTCTTC.

This chain connects TRBV5-1 to TRBJ2-5, with 13 positions matching TRBD2. CDR1 and CDR2 (germline): SGHRS, YFSETQ. This CDR3 contains 15 residues. The V and J ends lost 4 bases and 12 bases, in that order; junction bases with no gene match: 12. CDR3 sequence reads: CASSLRLAGGLPKYF. CDR3 nucleotide sequence: TGCGCCAGCAGCCTACGACTAGCGGGGGGACTCCCTAAGTACTTC.

This clonotype was seen only a few times. This chain joins TRBV25-1 and TRBJ2-5, with 14 bases lining up with TRBD2. V shed 4 bases and J 5 bases; nucleotides not matched to a gene: 15. The germline gives CDR1 MGHDK, CDR2 SYGVNS. The CDR3 spans 19 residues. The CDR3 DNA reads as TGTGCCAGCAGTGTACTCCTGGGGACTAGCGGGAGCCGAGGGGAGACCCAGTACTTC. Amino acids: CASSVLLGTSGSRGETQYF.

For this clonotype: Sequence at one end of the junction differs from germline and may be a read error. This chain joins TRBV20-1 and TRBJ2-5; D is unresolved. CDR3 length equals 10 residues. In germline, CDR1 is DFQATT, CDR2 SNEGSKA (reference sequence). The CDR3 DNA reads as TGCAGTGCGGCCCAAGAGGCCCAGTACTTC. This sequence encodes CSAAQEAQYF.

The chain combines TRBV28 with TRBJ2-3; D is perhaps TRBD1 or TRBD2 (5 bases each). Germline lookup yields CDR1 MDHEN and CDR2 SYDVKM. The CDR3 totals 12 residues. V dropped 8 bases and J dropped 5 bases, with 11 bases sitting between them. In DNA form, the CDR3 reads TGTGCCAGCGGGGCGGGTTTAGATACGCAGTATTTT. It codes for CASGAGLDTQYF.

Note on this clonotype: A read error may be the cause here, since a much bigger clone is one base away. The chain recombines TRBV29-1 with TRBJ1-4; D is unclear. V was shortened by 4 bases and J by 4 bases, with 4 bases between the two germline ends. There are 11 residues in the CDR3. The germline V gene has CDR1 SQVTM and CDR2 ANQGSEA. The CDR3 region has the DNA TGCAGCGTTGTCGATAATGAAAAACTGTTTTTT. Encoded protein: CSVVDNEKLFF.

The chain employs TRBV5-1 and TRBJ1-5; a possible D gene is TRBD1 (5 bases). V gave up 0 bases and J gave up 8 bases, with 12 bases separating them. The CDR3 has 14 amino acids. CDR1 SGHRS and CDR2 YFSETQ come from the germline V gene. The CDR3 region has the DNA TGCGCCAGCAGCTTGGAAAGCTCAGGGAAGCCCCAGCATTTT. Protein product: CASSLESSGKPQHF.

This clonotype was seen a handful of times. This chain links TRBV3-1 with TRBJ1-1; D is undetermined. The V gene lost 0 bases and the J gene lost 9 bases, with 5 bases spanning the gap. The CDR3 is 11 amino acids. Germline V gene data show CDR1 as LGHDT and CDR2 as YNNKEL (reference sequence). Written as DNA, the CDR3 is TGTGCCAGCAGCCAAGATTCAAAAGCTTTCTTT. It is translated as CASSQDSKAFF.

This clonotype has only a few counts. The chain joins TRBV7-2 to TRBJ1-1; possible D gene TRBD1, 5 bases. The V and J ends lost 1 base and 3 bases respectively, with 9 bases between them. This CDR3 is 14 amino acids long. From germline, CDR1 is SGHTA and CDR2 FQGNSA. In DNA form, the CDR3 reads TGTGCCAGCAGCTTAGTTCAGGGTCACACTGAAGCTTTCTTT. Translation gives CASSLVQGHTEAFF.

This clonotype was seen a handful of times. The chain joins TRBV7-3 to TRBJ2-1; 9 bases map to TRBD2. The junction had 10 bases not matched to a gene; V was cut back by 7 bases and J by 3 bases. Germline CDR1 SGHTA, CDR2 FQGTGA. This CDR3 is 16 amino acids long. CDR3 in DNA: TGTGCCAGCATCCCAACGGTAGCGGGGGTCTACAATGAGCAGTTCTTC. This translates into CASIPTVAGVYNEQFF.

V gene TRBV2 combines with J gene TRBJ1-2; TRBD1 is a possible D gene (5 bases). Trimming shortened V by 5 bases and J by 6 bases, and 10 bases separated the two germline ends. The CDR3 has 12 residues. Germline lookup yields CDR1 SNHLY and CDR2 FYNNEI. In DNA, the CDR3 is TGTGCCAGCAGTAACGACAGTCATGGCTACACCTTC. Translation gives CASSNDSHGYTF.

Ten or more counts support this clonotype. The V and J genes are TRBV6-1 and TRBJ1-2, with a weak D call TRBD1 (5 bases). Germline loops: CDR1 MNHNS, CDR2 SASEGT. V was trimmed by 8 bases and J by 6 bases, leaving 10 bases between them. The CDR3 extends over 11 amino acids. The CDR3 is CASVAGHGYTF. The CDR3 nucleotides read TGTGCCAGCGTGGCAGGGCATGGCTACACCTTC.

V and J are TRBV7-2 and TRBJ2-3; D call uncertain. V lost 6 bases to trimming and J lost 3 bases, with 19 bases between them. This CDR3 spans 16 amino acids. The germline CDR1 and CDR2 sequences are SGHTA and FQGNSA. The CDR3 sequence: CASSLPHPDGTDTQYF. In DNA form, the CDR3 reads TGTGCCAGCAGTTTACCACATCCAGACGGGACAGATACGCAGTATTTT.

The count of this clonotype is one. A read error may produce the germline difference seen at one junction end. The chain couples TRBV6-1 to TRBJ1-2; no definite D call. Germline lookup yields CDR1 MNHNS and CDR2 SASEGT. The CDR3 is 17 amino acids. The CDR3 DNA sequence: TGTGTCAGCAGTCCCGAGGGTTCCGGGCCTGTTTACTATGGCTACACCTTC. This translates into CVSSPEGSGPVYYGYTF.

This chain joins TRBV29-1 and TRBJ1-2, with TRBD1 as a possible D gene (5 bases). Germline V CDR1 and CDR2: SQVTM, ANQGSEA. CDR3 length: 13 amino acids. V lost 4 bases, J lost 4 bases, and 13 bases lay in between. In nucleotides, the CDR3 is TGCAGCGTTGCCCGGGACGGGCCCTATGGCTACACCTTC. It is translated as CSVARDGPYGYTF.

This clonotype was observed a few times. The V and J genes are TRBV5-1 and TRBJ1-4; D gene unclear. V shed 8 bases and J shed 12 bases, with 11 bases lying between them. Germline assignment: CDR1 SGHRS and CDR2 YFSETQ. The CDR3 runs 10 residues. The CDR3, as DNA: TGCGCCAGACGCCGGTGGGAACTGTTTTTT. Translated, it gives CARRRWELFF.

This clonotype turned up a few times. This chain connects TRBV21-1 to TRBJ2-7; TRBD2 is the table's D call, not checked against the DNA. TRBV21-1 is a pseudogene locus. The CDR3 consists of 16 residues. CDR3: CASSKYSLAVLNEQYF. For the CDR3, the DNA is TGTGCCAGCAGCAAGTATTCCCTAGCGGTTCTTAACGAGCAGTACTTC.

Remarks on this clonotype: At one boundary the junction diverges from the germline segment, which might be a read error. The chain uses TRBV5-1 and TRBJ1-4, with no clear D. This CDR3 spans 15 amino acids. Germline CDR1 SGHRS, CDR2 YFSETQ. This CDR3 is CASSLEGTTNEKPFF. DNA for the CDR3: TGCGCCAGCAGCTTGGAGGGTACAACTAATGAAAAACCGTTTTTT.

Many counts were recorded for this clonotype. The genes are TRBV29-1 and TRBJ2-2; D not certain. The CDR3 contains 12 residues. Germline CDR1 and CDR2: SQVTM and ANQGSEA. Trimming took off 4 bases at V and 5 bases at J, with 8 bases between the two ends. CDR3 bases: TGCAGCGTTGGCGGAGATACCGGGGAGCTGTTTTTT. It translates to CSVGGDTGELFF.

V usage is TRBV4-3 and J usage is TRBJ2-2, with unresolved D. Trimming removed 0 bases at V and 4 bases at J, with 9 bases between. Germline V gene data show CDR1 as LGHNA and CDR2 as YSLEER. The CDR3 extends over 15 amino acids. DNA for the CDR3: TGCGCCAGCAGCCAAGAATGGCGAAGCACCGGGGAGCTGTTTTTT. Its protein is CASSQEWRSTGELFF.